This TCR beta chain was found in a study of blood T cell repertoires in COVID-19. Libraries were prepared by immunoSEQ multiplex PCR; TCRdb keeps only in-frame clonotypes and omits some of them. The sample lists a few hundred thousand clones, around 88% seen once, with roughly 12% in the top ten. V gave up 4 bases and J gave up 1 base; unmatched junction bases: 9. Germline assignment: CDR1 LNHDA and CDR2 SQIVND (reference sequence). This CDR3 has 17 residues. Seattle enrolled patients during active infection and tracked them longitudinally. This chain links TRBV19 with TRBJ1-3; 8 positions match TRBD1. This sequence was found in a woman aged 45-60 years with COVID-19, enrolled during active disease. Sequencing was carried out using peripheral blood. In DNA, the CDR3 is TGTGCCAGTAGTACCGGTCGGACAGGGAGATCTGGAAACACCATATATTTT. Translating gives CASSTGRTGRSGNTIYF.